The clone carrying this T cell receptor (beta chain) was seen more than once but under ten times. The antigen remains unidentified. This entry comes from a study of shared clonotypes between healthy human individuals. Germline assignment: CDR1 SGHRS and CDR2 YFSETQ. V was clipped by 4 bases and J by 2 bases; unmatched bases: 10. This CDR3 has 16 residues. Study-wide findings and caveats: Even with large depth, rarefaction showed that sorted-subset sequencing was incomplete.

Genomic DNA belonging to each subset was distributed in equal measure over several immunoSEQ plates. The repertoire was sequenced with immunoSEQ multiplex PCR; TCRdb's copy has only in-frame clones and lacks some. There are approximately 340,000 clones in the sample; around two thirds occur only once, and 10% lies in the top ten. This receptor was identified in a man aged 30 to 45 in good health. The rearrangement links TRBV5-1 to TRBJ2-5; 8 bases are a match to TRBD2. The sample was memory CD4+ T cells sorted from blood. Specified subset: CD45RA-negative fraction. In nucleotides, the CDR3 is TGCGCCAGCAGCCAGGGGATAGCGGGACGACAAGAGACCCAGTACTTC. Amino acids: CASSQGIAGRQETQYF.